These T cell receptor beta chains were read from a single sample in a study of shared clonotypes between healthy human individuals. Assay used: immunoSEQ multiplex PCR; TCRdb lists only in-frame clones, some missing. The sample has about 2 million clones; around 96% are singletons. Sequencing input: naive CD8+ T cells sorted from blood. The receptors were sampled from a man in his late teens or twenties in good health. CDR3s include the opening cysteine and the closing phenylalanine or tryptophan. Fields, in order: D gene, V gene, clone size, J gene, CDR3 DNA, CDR3 protein. D genes are given only for firm matches. Rows may omit the clone size; those that give it use once, few, many or a size class.

d_call: NA; v_call: TRBV6-5; clone_size: NA; j_call: TRBJ2-2; cdr3_nt: TGTGCCAGCAGTGGCCAGGCAGGAACCGGGGAGCTGTTTTTT; cdr3_aa: CASSGQAGTGELFF
d_call: TRBD1; v_call: TRBV5-4; clone_size: NA; j_call: TRBJ1-6; cdr3_nt: TGTGCCAGCAGGAATCGGGACAGTCTACCCCTCCACTTT; cdr3_aa: CASRNRDSLPLHF
d_call: NA; v_call: TRBV19; clone_size: NA; j_call: TRBJ1-6; cdr3_nt: TGTGCCAGTACCAGGGGCGGTTTAGGATCACCCCTCCACTTT; cdr3_aa: CASTRGGLGSPLHF
d_call: TRBD1; v_call: TRBV5-1; clone_size: NA; j_call: TRBJ2-1; cdr3_nt: TGCGCCAGCAGCCCGGGACAGAACTCCTACAATGAGCAGTTCTTC; cdr3_aa: CASSPGQNSYNEQFF
d_call: NA; v_call: TRBV7-9; clone_size: NA; j_call: TRBJ2-5; cdr3_nt: TGTGCCAGCAGCTCACCGGGGCCACAAGAGACCCAGTACTTC; cdr3_aa: CASSSPGPQETQYF
d_call: NA; v_call: TRBV6-6; clone_size: once; j_call: TRBJ2-6; cdr3_nt: TGTGCCACCACTAGCTCTGGGGCCAACGTCCTGACTTTC; cdr3_aa: CATTSSGANVLTF
d_call: NA; v_call: TRBV4-3; clone_size: NA; j_call: TRBJ2-7; cdr3_nt: TGCGCCAGCAGCCAAGAGGTAACAGCTGCCTACGAGCAGTACTTC; cdr3_aa: CASSQEVTAAYEQYF
d_call: NA; v_call: TRBV6-5; clone_size: NA; j_call: TRBJ2-1; cdr3_nt: TGTGCCAGCAGTTTCCCTCTGGCGGGGATGAATGAGCAGTTCTTC; cdr3_aa: CASSFPLAGMNEQFF
d_call: TRBD1; v_call: TRBV27; clone_size: NA; j_call: TRBJ2-7; cdr3_nt: TGTGCCAGCAGAGAAGCCGGACAGGGTGTTTCCTACGAGCAGTACTTC; cdr3_aa: CASREAGQGVSYEQYF
d_call: TRBD2; v_call: TRBV27; clone_size: NA; j_call: TRBJ2-2; cdr3_nt: TGTGCCAGCAGTTTTGGCGGGGGGTCAGTCGGGGAGCTGTTTTTT; cdr3_aa: CASSFGGGSVGELFF
d_call: NA; v_call: TRBV28; clone_size: NA; j_call: TRBJ2-3; cdr3_nt: TGTGCCAGCAGTTTGGGGGTCTCCACAGATACGCAGTATTTT; cdr3_aa: CASSLGVSTDTQYF
d_call: NA; v_call: TRBV27; clone_size: NA; j_call: TRBJ1-2; cdr3_nt: TGTGCCAGCAGTTTAGGGGCGGGTGACGGCTACACCTTC; cdr3_aa: CASSLGAGDGYTF
d_call: NA; v_call: TRBV27; clone_size: NA; j_call: TRBJ2-7; cdr3_nt: TGTGCCAGCAGTCACGGCCCGACCTACGAGCAGTACTTC; cdr3_aa: CASSHGPTYEQYF
d_call: TRBD2; v_call: TRBV4-1; clone_size: NA; j_call: TRBJ2-1; cdr3_nt: TGCGCCAGCAGCCAAGATTGGGCTAGCGGGAGTAACAATGAGCAGTTCTTC; cdr3_aa: CASSQDWASGSNNEQFF
d_call: NA; v_call: TRBV7-6; clone_size: NA; j_call: TRBJ1-2; cdr3_nt: TGTGCCAGCAGCTTAGATGGGGGGACCTATGGCTACACCTTC; cdr3_aa: CASSLDGGTYGYTF
d_call: NA; v_call: TRBV13; clone_size: NA; j_call: TRBJ1-3; cdr3_nt: TGTGCCAGCAGCCGCGACAGAACCTCTGGAAACACCATATATTTT; cdr3_aa: CASSRDRTSGNTIYF
d_call: TRBD1; v_call: TRBV19; clone_size: NA; j_call: TRBJ2-2; cdr3_nt: TGTGCCAGTAGCAACTGGGACAGGGAAGGCACCGGGGAGCTGTTTTTT; cdr3_aa: CASSNWDREGTGELFF
d_call: NA; v_call: TRBV18; clone_size: NA; j_call: TRBJ2-1; cdr3_nt: TGTGCCAGCTCACCCGCCGGGGGCCCCTACAATGAGCAGTTCTTC; cdr3_aa: CASSPAGGPYNEQFF
d_call: NA; v_call: TRBV27; clone_size: NA; j_call: TRBJ1-2; cdr3_nt: TGTGCCAGCAGTTCAACAGGCGTTGAACGAGCTAACTATGGCTACACCTTC; cdr3_aa: CASSSTGVERANYGYTF
d_call: TRBD2; v_call: TRBV5-1; clone_size: NA; j_call: TRBJ2-1; cdr3_nt: TGCGCCAGCAGCTTGTCTAGCGGGGGAAACTACAATGAGCAGTTCTTC; cdr3_aa: CASSLSSGGNYNEQFF
d_call: NA; v_call: TRBV9; clone_size: NA; j_call: TRBJ2-5; cdr3_nt: TGTGCCAGCAGCGTAGGGGGAACAGGGACGAGCGAGACCCAGTACTTC; cdr3_aa: CASSVGGTGTSETQYF
d_call: NA; v_call: TRBV29-1; clone_size: NA; j_call: TRBJ2-7; cdr3_nt: TGCAGCGTTGAGGGCAGGGAACCCTACGAGCAGTACTTC; cdr3_aa: CSVEGREPYEQYF